These 3 T cell receptor beta chains were all obtained from the same sample, sequenced in a study of T-cell reconstitution after alpha-beta-depleted transplantation in children listed by TCRdb under 2016. Library preparation employed PCR. The data were produced on an Illumina HiSeq 2500. TCR library preparation used molecular barcoding, with unique molecular identifiers applied to normalize quantification of the TCRbeta repertoire. The public reads were quality trimmed at Q25 with fastp and then assembled into clones with MiXCR by TCRdb, keeping productive beta chains. Rows merge per CDR3 protein into single entries with the most common DNA and genes. Across this sample there are 350,000 to 400,000 distinct CDR3 sequences, with roughly 21% seen only once. The ten largest clones take up around 3.9% of the sample. The sequencing used PBMCs from the stem cell graft donor, collected from the stem cell graft. The receptors shown here come from a human donor who donated a stem cell graft to a child with acute myeloid leukemia.

This clonotype appeared many times. CDR3 region: CASSLARAYEQYF. CDR3 DNA sequence: TGTGCCAGCAGCCTAGCGAGGGCCTACGAGCAGTACTTC. The V call is TRBV12-3 or TRBV12-4, the J call TRBJ2-7; D might be TRBD2 (6 bases). The CDR3 covers 13 residues. Trimming took off 6 bases at V and 2 bases at J, with 11 bases between the two ends.

The V call is TRBV12-3 or TRBV12-4, the J call TRBJ2-3; 8 positions agree with TRBD1. The CDR3 is made up of 15 amino acids. J was trimmed by 6 bases and V by 6 bases; bases with no gene match: 11. The CDR3, as DNA: TGTGCCAGCAGCAAGGGGACAGGTCTAATGGATACGCAGTATTTT. The encoded protein is CASSKGTGLMDTQYF.

This clonotype was picked up many times. CDR3 protein: CSASPSSTDTQYF. As DNA, the CDR3 is TGCAGTGCTAGTCCCTCTAGCACAGATACGCAGTATTTT. The rearrangement joins TRBV20-1 to TRBJ2-3, with D unclear. Germline V gives CDR1 DFQATT, CDR2 SNEGSKA (reference sequence). The CDR3 has 13 amino acids. V was cut by 3 bases and J by 0 bases, with 7 bases left in between.